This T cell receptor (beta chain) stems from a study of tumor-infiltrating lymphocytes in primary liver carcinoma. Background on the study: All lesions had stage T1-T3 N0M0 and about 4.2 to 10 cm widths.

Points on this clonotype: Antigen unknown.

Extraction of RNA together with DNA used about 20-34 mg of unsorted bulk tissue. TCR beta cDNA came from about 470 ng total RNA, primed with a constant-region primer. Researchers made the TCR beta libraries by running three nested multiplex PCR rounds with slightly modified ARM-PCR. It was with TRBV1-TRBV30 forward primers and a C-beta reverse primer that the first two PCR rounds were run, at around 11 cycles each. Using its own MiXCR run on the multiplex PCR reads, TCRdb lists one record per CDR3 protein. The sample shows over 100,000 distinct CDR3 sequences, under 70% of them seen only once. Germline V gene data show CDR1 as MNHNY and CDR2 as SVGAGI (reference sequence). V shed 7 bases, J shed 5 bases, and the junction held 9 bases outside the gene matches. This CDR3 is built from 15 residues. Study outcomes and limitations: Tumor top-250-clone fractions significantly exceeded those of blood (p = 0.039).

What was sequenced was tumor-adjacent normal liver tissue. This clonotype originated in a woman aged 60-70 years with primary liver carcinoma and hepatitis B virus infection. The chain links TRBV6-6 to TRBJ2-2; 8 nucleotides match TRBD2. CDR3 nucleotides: TGTGCCAGCATCTATAGCGGGAAGAATACCGGGGAGCTGTTTTTT. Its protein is CASIYSGKNTGELFF.